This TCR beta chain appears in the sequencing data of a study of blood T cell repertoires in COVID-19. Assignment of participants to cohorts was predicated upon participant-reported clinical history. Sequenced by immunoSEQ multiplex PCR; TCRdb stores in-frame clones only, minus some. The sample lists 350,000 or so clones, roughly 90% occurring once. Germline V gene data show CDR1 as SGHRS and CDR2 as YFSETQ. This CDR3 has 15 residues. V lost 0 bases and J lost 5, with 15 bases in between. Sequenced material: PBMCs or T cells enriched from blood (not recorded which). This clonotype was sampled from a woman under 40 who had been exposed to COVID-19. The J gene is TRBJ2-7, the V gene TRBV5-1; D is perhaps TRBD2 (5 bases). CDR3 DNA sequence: TGCGCCAGCAGCTTGGGACAAAGGACGGAGGACGAGCAGTACTTC. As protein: CASSLGQRTEDEQYF.